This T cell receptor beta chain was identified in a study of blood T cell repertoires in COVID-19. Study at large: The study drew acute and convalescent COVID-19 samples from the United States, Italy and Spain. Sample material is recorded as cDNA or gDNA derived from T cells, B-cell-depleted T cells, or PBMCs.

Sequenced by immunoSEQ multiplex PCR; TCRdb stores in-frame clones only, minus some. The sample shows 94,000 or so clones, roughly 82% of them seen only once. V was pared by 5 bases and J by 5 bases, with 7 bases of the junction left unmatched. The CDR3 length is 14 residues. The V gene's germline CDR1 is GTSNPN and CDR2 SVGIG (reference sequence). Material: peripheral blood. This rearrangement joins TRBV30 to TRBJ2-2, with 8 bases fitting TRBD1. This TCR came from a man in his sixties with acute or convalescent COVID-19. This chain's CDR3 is CAWGGTGRTGELFF. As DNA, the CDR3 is TGTGCCTGGGGCGGGACAGGACGAACCGGGGAGCTGTTTTTT.